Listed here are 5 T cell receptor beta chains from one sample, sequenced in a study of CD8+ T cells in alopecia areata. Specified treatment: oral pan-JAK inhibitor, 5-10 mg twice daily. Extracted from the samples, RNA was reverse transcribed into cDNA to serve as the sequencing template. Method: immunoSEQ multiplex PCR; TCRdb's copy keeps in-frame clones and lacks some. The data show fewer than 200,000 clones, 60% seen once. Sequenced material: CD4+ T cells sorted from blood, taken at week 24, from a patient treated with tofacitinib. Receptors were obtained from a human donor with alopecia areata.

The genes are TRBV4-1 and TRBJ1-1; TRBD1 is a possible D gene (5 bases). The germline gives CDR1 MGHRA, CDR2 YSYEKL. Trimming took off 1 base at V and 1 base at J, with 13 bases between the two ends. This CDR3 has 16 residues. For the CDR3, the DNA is TGCGCCAGCAGCCAAGTCGGGGCAGCGAAGAACACTGAAGCTTTCTTT. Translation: CASSQVGAAKNTEAFF.

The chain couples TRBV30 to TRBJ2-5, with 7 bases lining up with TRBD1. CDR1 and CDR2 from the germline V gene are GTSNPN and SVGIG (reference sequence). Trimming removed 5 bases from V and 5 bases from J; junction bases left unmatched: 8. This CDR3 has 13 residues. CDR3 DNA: TGTGCCTGGGACACCGGGACAGTCGAGACCCAGTACTTC. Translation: CAWDTGTVETQYF. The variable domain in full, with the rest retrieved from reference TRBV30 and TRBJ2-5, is SQTIHQWPATLVQPVGSPLSLECTVEGTSNPNLYWYRQAAGRGLQLLFYSVGIGQISSEVPQNLSASRPQDRQFILSSKKLLLSDSGFYLCAWDTGTVETQYFGPGTRLLVL.

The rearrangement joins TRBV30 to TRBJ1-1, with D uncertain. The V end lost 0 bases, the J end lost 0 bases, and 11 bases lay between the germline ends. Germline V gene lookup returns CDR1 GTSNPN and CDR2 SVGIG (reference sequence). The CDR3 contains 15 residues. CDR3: CAWSVRKGLNTEAFF. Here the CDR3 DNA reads TGTGCCTGGAGTGTAAGGAAGGGATTGAACACTGAAGCTTTCTTT.

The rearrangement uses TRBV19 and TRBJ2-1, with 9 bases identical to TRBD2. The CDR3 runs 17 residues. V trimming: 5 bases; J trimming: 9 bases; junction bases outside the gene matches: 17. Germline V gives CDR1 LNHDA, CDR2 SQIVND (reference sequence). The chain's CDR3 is CASSLSLNPGLAGEQFF. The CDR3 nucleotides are TGTGCCAGTAGTTTGTCCCTTAATCCGGGACTAGCTGGTGAGCAGTTCTTC.

The CDR3 sequence: CASSLSGYEQYF. CDR3 in DNA: TGTGCCAGCAGCTTATCGGGCTACGAGCAGTACTTC. This rearrangement joins TRBV7-6 to TRBJ2-7, with no clear D. The CDR3 loop spans 12 amino acids. Germline CDR1 and CDR2: SGHVS and FNYEAQ. The V end was cut by 2 bases, the J end by 3 bases, with 5 bases between.